These 28 T cell receptor beta chains were all obtained from the same sample, sequenced in a study of response to subunit inactivated influenza vaccine. TCRdb redid the calling of the RT-PCR reads with MiXCR, one entry per CDR3 protein. The sample comprises roughly 780,000 distinct CDR3 sequences, roughly 20% of which are singletons, and 9.5% to 13% rests with the top ten. The starting material was PBMCs from blood, obtained about 5 days after vaccination. Receptor source: a man aged 45-65 years who received an inactivated influenza vaccine.

This clonotype was seen at least ten times. V usage is TRBV7-2 and J usage is TRBJ1-1; D might be TRBD1 (6 bases). V was clipped by 5 bases and J by 9 bases, with 16 bases between them. This CDR3 contains 13 residues. Germline V lookup: CDR1 SGHTA, CDR2 FQGNSA. CDR3 DNA sequence: TGTGCCAGCAGCATCGGGACAAGTAAAAAAGCTTTCTTT. This codes for CASSIGTSKKAFF.

V usage is TRBV20-1 and J usage is TRBJ2-1; weak D call: TRBD2 (6 bases). From germline, CDR1 is DFQATT and CDR2 SNEGSKA (reference sequence). CDR3 length: 20 amino acids. V dropped 8 bases and J dropped 9 bases, with 41 bases sitting between them. The CDR3 protein is CSTGPYRGSRPSGLGGEQFF. As DNA, the CDR3 is TGCAGTACCGGACCCTATCGGGGGAGTCGCCCCTCGGGTCTGGGGGGTGAGCAGTTCTTC.

The chain couples TRBV18 to TRBJ2-1; D remains ambiguous. Germline values: CDR1 KGHSH, CDR2 LQKENI. This CDR3 contains 14 residues. Trimming removed 3 bases at V and 9 bases at J, with 15 bases between. CDR3 DNA sequence: TGTGCCAGCTCACCGTGGGTGAGCCCCACTGAGCAGTTCTTC. It codes for CASSPWVSPTEQFF.

CDR3 sequence: CASGGAGRQYF. The CDR3, as DNA: TGTGCCAGCGGAGGGGCGGGACGTCAGTATTTT. This chain connects TRBV7-2 to TRBJ2-3; TRBD2 might be the D (6 bases). V shed 8 bases and J shed 12 bases, with 15 bases lying between them. The CDR3 contains 11 residues. Per germline, CDR1 SGHTA and CDR2 FQGNSA.

This clonotype has only a few counts. The genes are TRBV6-1 and TRBJ2-1, with unresolved D. Trimming took off 2 bases at V and 7 bases at J, with 15 bases between the two ends. The CDR3 totals 15 residues. CDR1 MNHNS and CDR2 SASEGT come from the germline V gene. CDR3 amino acids: CASSEILSAPNEQFF. For the CDR3, the DNA is TGTGCCAGCAGTGAAATACTTTCCGCACCGAATGAGCAGTTCTTC.

The chain couples TRBV28 to TRBJ2-7; 9 bases fit TRBD1. This CDR3 contains 16 residues. Per the germline V gene, CDR1 is MDHEN and CDR2 is SYDVKM. V trimming: 4 bases; J trimming: 5 bases; junction bases outside the gene matches: 12. In nucleotides, the CDR3 is TGTGCCAGCAGTTCCCCCTGGGGACAGGGTACCCACGAGCAGTACTTC. Translating gives CASSSPWGQGTHEQYF.

This CDR3 is CASSRPTGGSYNEQFF. The CDR3 DNA sequence: TGTGCCAGCAGCCGGCCGACAGGGGGCTCCTACAATGAGCAGTTCTTC. The chain links TRBV5-5 to TRBJ2-1, with 9 bases aligning to TRBD1. The J segment lost 0 bases and the V segment lost 4 bases, leaving 5 bases of the junction unmatched. The CDR3 loop spans 16 amino acids. Germline V gene sequence: CDR1 SGHKS, CDR2 YYEKEE (reference sequence).

The chain's CDR3 is CSARVQTGHTEAFF. For the CDR3, the DNA is TGCAGTGCTAGAGTTCAGACGGGTCACACTGAAGCTTTCTTT. The genes are TRBV20-1 and TRBJ1-1; D not certain. CDR1 is DFQATT and CDR2 is SNEGSKA in the germline V gene (reference sequence). This CDR3 is built from 14 residues. Trimming pared 1 base from V and 3 bases from J, leaving 12 bases between.

This clonotype appeared a few times. Written as DNA, the CDR3 is TGCAGTGCTAGGGACAGGGGGTATAGCTATGGCTACACCTTC. It specifies CSARDRGYSYGYTF. The genes are TRBV20-1 and TRBJ1-2, with TRBD1 matching over 10 bases. Unmatched junction bases numbered 5, after V lost 3 bases and J lost 4 bases. The CDR3 is 14 amino acids. Germline V gene lookup returns CDR1 DFQATT and CDR2 SNEGSKA (reference sequence).

This clonotype was seen more than once but under ten times. The rearrangement uses TRBV10-3 and TRBJ1-2; TRBD1 matches 10 bases. CDR3 size: 13 residues. Losses at the gene ends were 6 bases for V and 4 bases for J; bases not matched to a gene: 2. In germline, CDR1 is ENHRY, CDR2 SYGVKD. CDR3 residues: CAIRGTGVYGYTF. DNA of the CDR3: TGTGCCATCAGAGGGACAGGGGTCTATGGCTACACCTTC.

This clonotype turned up a few times. The V call is TRBV7-6, the J call TRBJ2-3; D might be TRBD2 (6 bases). V was cut by 5 bases and J by 4 bases, with 16 bases left in between. Germline values: CDR1 SGHVS, CDR2 FNYEAQ. CDR3 length: 15 amino acids. CDR3 in DNA: TGTGCCAGCAGCCAGGAGGGGCAGGAGGCAGATACGCAGTATTTT. As protein: CASSQEGQEADTQYF. Based on the CDR3 plus reference TRBV7-6 and TRBJ2-3, the full variable domain is GAGVSQSPRYKVTKRGQDVALRCDPISGHVSLYWYRQALGQGPEFLTYFNYEAQQDKSGLPNDRFSAERPEGSISTLTIQRTEQRDSAMYRCASSQEGQEADTQYFGPGTRLTVL.

This clonotype was seen only a few times. This chain uses TRBV7-2 with TRBJ2-7, with a possible D match to TRBD2 (6 bases). Germline V gene lookup returns CDR1 SGHTA and CDR2 FQGNSA. Trimming took off 1 base at V and 2 bases at J, with 15 bases between the two ends. The CDR3 has 16 residues. The CDR3 nucleotides read TGTGCCAGCAGCTTAGGGAGGGCCCATCACGCCTACGAGCAGTACTTC. Encoded protein: CASSLGRAHHAYEQYF.

The chain employs TRBV4-1 and TRBJ2-2; D is unclear. CDR3 length: 14 residues. Germline CDR1 and CDR2: MGHRA and YSYEKL. Between the trimmed V and J ends, which lost 4 bases and 4 bases, there was a span of 10 bases. The CDR3 spells CASSPRLRTGELFF. CDR3 nucleotides: TGCGCCAGCAGCCCCCGTCTTCGCACCGGGGAGCTGTTTTTT.

The chain uses TRBV5-1 and TRBJ2-2; D may be TRBD1 or TRBD2 (5 bases each). Germline loops: CDR1 SGHRS, CDR2 YFSETQ. Trimming cost V 7 bases and J 4 bases, with 20 bases left between them. The CDR3 has 16 residues. The CDR3 protein is CASLAIPGRRTGELFF. CDR3 nucleotide sequence: TGCGCCAGCTTGGCCATCCCGGGGCGGCGCACCGGGGAGCTGTTTTTT.

The chain employs TRBV5-1 and TRBJ2-3; 9 bases fit TRBD2. CDR3 size: 15 residues. The germline V gene has CDR1 SGHRS and CDR2 YFSETQ. Trimming cost V 1 base and J 3 bases; bases outside gene matches: 3. CDR3 sequence reads: CASSLPSGETDTQYF. DNA for the CDR3: TGCGCCAGCAGCTTGCCTAGCGGGGAAACAGATACGCAGTATTTT.

V and J are TRBV7-4 and TRBJ2-7; D not resolved. The CDR3 extends over 15 amino acids. Trimming pared 5 bases from V and 5 bases from J, leaving 19 bases between. Looked up from germline, CDR1 is SGHVT and CDR2 is SQSDAQ. CDR3 region: CASSPPSRQLDEQYF. CDR3 DNA sequence: TGTGCCAGCAGCCCCCCCTCCCGGCAGTTGGACGAGCAGTACTTC.

This clonotype was detected a few times. The chain uses TRBV20-1 and TRBJ2-1; perhaps TRBD2 as D (6 bases). There are 15 residues in the CDR3. Germline assignment: CDR1 DFQATT and CDR2 SNEGSKA (reference sequence). Trimming took off 6 bases at V and 2 bases at J, with 17 bases between the two ends. The CDR3 loop is CSAEGGTLAYNEQFF. In DNA form, the CDR3 reads TGCAGTGCCGAGGGCGGGACTCTTGCCTACAATGAGCAGTTCTTC.

This clonotype was found a few times. The rearrangement joins TRBV12-3 or TRBV12-4 to TRBJ2-1, with no clear D. V was trimmed by 3 bases and J by 6 bases, leaving 9 bases between them. This CDR3 has 13 residues. The CDR3 sequence is CASSFEGINEQFF. DNA of the CDR3: TGTGCCAGCAGTTTCGAAGGGATCAATGAGCAGTTCTTC.

This clonotype was seen a handful of times. This rearrangement joins TRBV11-2 to TRBJ1-2; TRBD1 agrees at 8 bases. This CDR3 has 14 residues. Germline lookup yields CDR1 SGHAT and CDR2 FQNNGV. V lost 5 bases, J lost 4 bases, and 6 bases stayed unmatched. The CDR3 reads CASSHSGGLYGYTF. CDR3 DNA sequence: TGTGCCAGCAGCCACTCAGGGGGCCTCTATGGCTACACCTTC.

The V gene is TRBV6-2 or TRBV6-3, the J gene TRBJ2-7; D may be TRBD2 (5 bases). Trimming removed 2 bases at V and 6 bases at J, with 11 bases between. Germline values: CDR1 MNHEY, CDR2 SVGEGT. The CDR3 runs 13 residues. The CDR3: CASSYLRGGEQYF. As DNA, the CDR3 is TGTGCCAGCAGTTACCTCCGGGGTGGCGAGCAGTACTTC.

This clonotype was counted only a few times. J is TRBJ2-7 and V is TRBV11-2; a weak D match, TRBD2 (5 bases). Trimming took 4 bases from V and 9 from J, leaving 25 bases between them. From germline, CDR1 is SGHAT and CDR2 FQNNGV. This CDR3 spans 16 amino acids. Written as DNA, the CDR3 is TGTGCCAGCAGCTCTCCCCGATCTGGTACCCGGAGCGGGCAGTACTTC. Its protein is CASSSPRSGTRSGQYF.

This sequence joins TRBV24-1 and TRBJ2-3, with 9 nucleotides matching TRBD1. Looked up from germline, CDR1 is KGHDR and CDR2 is SFDVKD. The V gene end was trimmed by 3 bases and the J gene end by 1 base; junction bases not matched to a gene: 16. The CDR3 loop spans 20 amino acids. This CDR3 reads CATSDPSPGTGIMGTDTQYF. The CDR3 coding sequence is TGTGCCACCAGTGATCCGTCTCCCGGGACAGGGATAATGGGCACAGATACGCAGTATTTT.

This clonotype was counted between two and nine times. The chain uses TRBV7-9 and TRBJ2-7, with a tentative D call TRBD2 (6 bases). This CDR3 has 14 amino acids. With 1 base removed from V and 5 bases from J, the gap between germline ends came to 12 bases. CDR1 is SEHNR and CDR2 is FQNEAQ in the germline V gene (reference sequence). The CDR3 DNA reads as TGTGCCAGCAGCTTAGGGCAAGTAGCGGACGAGCAGTACTTC. Translation gives CASSLGQVADEQYF.

The CDR3 DNA sequence: TGTGCCAGCAGCCAGGACAGGGGGCAGATCAAAAACATTCAGTACTTC. Translated: CASSQDRGQIKNIQYF. The V call is TRBV7-9, the J call TRBJ2-4; 11 bases are shared with TRBD1. Unmatched junction bases numbered 6, after V lost 5 bases and J lost 3 bases. Germline V gene sequence: CDR1 SEHNR, CDR2 FQNEAQ (reference sequence). This CDR3 is 16 amino acids long.

Remarks on this clonotype: At one boundary the junction diverges from the germline segment, which might be a read error. The V gene is TRBV25-1, the J gene TRBJ2-6; D ambiguous. Germline V gene data show CDR1 as MGHDK and CDR2 as SYGVNS. This CDR3 has 16 amino acids. The CDR3 nucleotides are TGTGCCAGCAGTCCGTCTAGGCACTCTTGGGCCAACGTCCTGACTTTC. Its translation is CASSPSRHSWANVLTF.

This clonotype was seen many times. The chain joins TRBV20-1 to TRBJ2-3; D unresolved. Trimming pared 6 bases from V and 0 bases from J, leaving 16 bases between. The CDR3 extends over 15 amino acids. Germline loops: CDR1 DFQATT, CDR2 SNEGSKA (reference sequence). This CDR3 reads CSATSAQLSTDTQYF. In nucleotides, the CDR3 is TGCAGTGCGACCTCTGCGCAGTTGAGCACAGATACGCAGTATTTT.

This clonotype was detected a few times. This rearrangement joins TRBV20-1 to TRBJ2-3, with D tentatively TRBD1 (6 bases). Between the trimmed V and J ends, which lost 5 bases and 6 bases, there was a span of 15 bases. Germline CDR1 reads DFQATT; CDR2 reads SNEGSKA (reference sequence). CDR3 length: 13 amino acids. CDR3 sequence reads: CSAQITGPDTQYF. The CDR3 region has the DNA TGCAGTGCTCAGATAACAGGGCCCGATACGCAGTATTTT.

This clonotype came up a few times. This chain connects TRBV4-2 to TRBJ2-4, with TRBD2 as a possible D gene (6 bases). V was shortened by 2 bases and J by 8 bases, with 13 bases between the two germline ends. CDR3 length: 14 residues. Germline V lookup: CDR1 LGHNA, CDR2 YNFKEQ. CDR3 bases: TGTGCCAGCAGCCAACTTTCCAGGGAGGACATTCAGTACTTC. This codes for CASSQLSREDIQYF.